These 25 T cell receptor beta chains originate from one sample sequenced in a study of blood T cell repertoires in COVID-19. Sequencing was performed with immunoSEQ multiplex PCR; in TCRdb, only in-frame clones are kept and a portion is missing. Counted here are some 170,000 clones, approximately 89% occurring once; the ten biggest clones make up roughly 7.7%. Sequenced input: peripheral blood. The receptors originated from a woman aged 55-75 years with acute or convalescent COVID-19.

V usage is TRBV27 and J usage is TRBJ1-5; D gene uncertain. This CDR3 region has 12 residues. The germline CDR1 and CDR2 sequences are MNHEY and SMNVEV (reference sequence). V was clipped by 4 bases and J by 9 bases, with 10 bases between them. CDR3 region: CASSSGGPPQHF. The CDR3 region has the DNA TGTGCCAGCAGTTCCGGAGGTCCGCCCCAGCATTTT.

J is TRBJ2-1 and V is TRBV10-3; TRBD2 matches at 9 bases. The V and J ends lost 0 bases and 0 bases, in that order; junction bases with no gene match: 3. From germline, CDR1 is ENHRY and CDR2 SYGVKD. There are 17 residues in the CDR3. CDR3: CAISESLAGSSYNEQFF. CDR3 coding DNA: TGTGCCATCAGTGAGTCTCTAGCGGGAAGCTCCTACAATGAGCAGTTCTTC.

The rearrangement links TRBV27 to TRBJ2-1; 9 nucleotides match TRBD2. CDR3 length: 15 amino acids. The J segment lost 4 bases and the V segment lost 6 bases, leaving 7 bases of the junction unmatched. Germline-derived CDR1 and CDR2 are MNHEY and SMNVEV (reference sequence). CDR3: CASRLAGEGYNEQFF. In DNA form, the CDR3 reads TGTGCCAGCAGGTTAGCGGGAGAGGGGTACAATGAGCAGTTCTTC.

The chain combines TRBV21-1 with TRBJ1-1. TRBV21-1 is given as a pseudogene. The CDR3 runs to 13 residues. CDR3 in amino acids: CASSERVRLEAFF. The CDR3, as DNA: TGTGCCAGCAGCGAGAGGGTTCGACTTGAAGCTTTCTTT.

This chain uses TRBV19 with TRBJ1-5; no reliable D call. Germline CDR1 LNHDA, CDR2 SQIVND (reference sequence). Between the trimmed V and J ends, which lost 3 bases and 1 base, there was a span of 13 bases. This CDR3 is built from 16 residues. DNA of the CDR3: TGTGCCAGTAGTATCGTCGGGTCTAGGAGCAATCAGCCCCAGCATTTT. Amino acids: CASSIVGSRSNQPQHF.

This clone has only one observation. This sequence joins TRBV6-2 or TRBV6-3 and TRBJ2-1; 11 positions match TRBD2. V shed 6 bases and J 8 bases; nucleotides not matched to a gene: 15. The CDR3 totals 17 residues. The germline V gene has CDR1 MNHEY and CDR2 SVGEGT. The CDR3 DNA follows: TGTGCCAGCAGCCCTCCTCGACTAGCGGGAAACTGGTATGAGCAGTTCTTC. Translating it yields CASSPPRLAGNWYEQFF.

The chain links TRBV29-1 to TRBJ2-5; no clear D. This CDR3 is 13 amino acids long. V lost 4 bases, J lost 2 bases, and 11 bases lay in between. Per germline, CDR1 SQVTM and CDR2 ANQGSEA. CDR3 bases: TGCAGCGTTGTTGACTGGCAACAAGAGACCCAGTACTTC. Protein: CSVVDWQQETQYF.

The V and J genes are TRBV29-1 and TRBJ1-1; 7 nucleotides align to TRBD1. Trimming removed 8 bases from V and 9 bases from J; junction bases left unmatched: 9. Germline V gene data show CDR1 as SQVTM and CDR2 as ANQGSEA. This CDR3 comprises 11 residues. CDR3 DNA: TGCAGCTCCTCCAAGGGACAGCAAGCTTTCTTT. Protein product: CSSSKGQQAFF.

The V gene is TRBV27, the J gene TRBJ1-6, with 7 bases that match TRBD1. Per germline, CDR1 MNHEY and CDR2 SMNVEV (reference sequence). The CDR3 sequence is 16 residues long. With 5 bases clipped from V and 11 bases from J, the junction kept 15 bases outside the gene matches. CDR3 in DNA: TGTGCCAGCAGTCAATTACAGCCACAGGGGTTAGCACCCCTCCACTTT. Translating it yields CASSQLQPQGLAPLHF.

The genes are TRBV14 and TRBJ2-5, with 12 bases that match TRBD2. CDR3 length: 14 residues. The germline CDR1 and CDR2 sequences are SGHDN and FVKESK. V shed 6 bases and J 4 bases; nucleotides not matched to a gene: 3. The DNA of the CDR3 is TGTGCCAGCAGATCTAGCGGGAGGGGAGAGACCCAGTACTTC. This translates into CASRSSGRGETQYF.

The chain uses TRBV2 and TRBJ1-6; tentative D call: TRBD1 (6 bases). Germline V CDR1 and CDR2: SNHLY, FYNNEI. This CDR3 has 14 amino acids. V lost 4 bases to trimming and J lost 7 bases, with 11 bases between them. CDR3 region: CASSGVQGNSPLHF. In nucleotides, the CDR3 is TGTGCCAGCAGTGGGGTACAGGGAAATTCACCCCTCCACTTT.

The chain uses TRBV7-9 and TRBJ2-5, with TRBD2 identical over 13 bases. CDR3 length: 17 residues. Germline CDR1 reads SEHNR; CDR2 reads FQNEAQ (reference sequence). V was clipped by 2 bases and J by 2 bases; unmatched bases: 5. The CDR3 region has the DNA TGTGCCAGCAGCTTACCGGGACTAGCGGGGCCTCAAGAGACCCAGTACTTC. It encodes CASSLPGLAGPQETQYF.

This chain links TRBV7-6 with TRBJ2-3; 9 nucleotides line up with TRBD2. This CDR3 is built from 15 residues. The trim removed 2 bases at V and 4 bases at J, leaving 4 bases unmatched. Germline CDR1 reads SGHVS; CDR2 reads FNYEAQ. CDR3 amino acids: CASSLSSGGADTQYF. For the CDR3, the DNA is TGTGCCAGCAGCTTAAGTAGCGGGGGAGCAGATACGCAGTATTTT. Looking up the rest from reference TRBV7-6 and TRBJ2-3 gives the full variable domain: GAGVSQSPRYKVTKRGQDVALRCDPISGHVSLYWYRQALGQGPEFLTYFNYEAQQDKSGLPNDRFSAERPEGSISTLTIQRTEQRDSAMYRCASSLSSGGADTQYFGPGTRLTVL.

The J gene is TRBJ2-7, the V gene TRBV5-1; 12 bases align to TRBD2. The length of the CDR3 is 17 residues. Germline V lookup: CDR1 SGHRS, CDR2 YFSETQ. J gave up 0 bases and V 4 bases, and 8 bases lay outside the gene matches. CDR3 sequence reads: CASSPGLAGPSSYEQYF. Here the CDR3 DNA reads TGCGCCAGCAGCCCTGGACTAGCGGGGCCGAGCTCCTACGAGCAGTACTTC.

The CDR3 nucleotides read TGTGCCAGTAGTATTTCTAGCGGGACTCACAATGAGCAGTTCTTC. The encoded protein is CASSISSGTHNEQFF. The V and J genes are TRBV19 and TRBJ2-1, with 9 bases matching TRBD2. V was clipped by 3 bases and J by 5 bases; unmatched bases: 5. The germline V gene encodes CDR1 LNHDA and CDR2 SQIVND (reference sequence). This CDR3 contains 15 residues.

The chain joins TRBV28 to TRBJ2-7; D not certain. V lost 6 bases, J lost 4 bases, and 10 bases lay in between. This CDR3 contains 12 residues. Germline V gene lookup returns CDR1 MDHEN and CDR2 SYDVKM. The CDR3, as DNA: TGTGCCAGCAGCCACTCGGGTTACGAGCAGTACTTC. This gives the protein CASSHSGYEQYF.

CDR3 sequence: CATSEPFGTGNNEQFF. CDR3 nucleotide sequence: TGTGCCACCAGTGAACCATTCGGGACAGGGAACAATGAGCAGTTCTTC. The rearrangement uses TRBV24-1 and TRBJ2-1, with TRBD1 matching 9 bases. J lost 5 bases, V lost 4 bases, and 8 bases had no gene match. CDR3 length: 16 amino acids. CDR1 and CDR2 (germline): KGHDR, SFDVKD.

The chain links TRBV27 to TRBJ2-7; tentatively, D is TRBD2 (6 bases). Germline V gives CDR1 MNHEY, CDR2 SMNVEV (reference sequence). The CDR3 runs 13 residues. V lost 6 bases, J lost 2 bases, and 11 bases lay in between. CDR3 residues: CASRGGLTYEQYF. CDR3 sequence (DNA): TGTGCCAGCAGGGGGGGATTAACCTACGAGCAGTACTTC.

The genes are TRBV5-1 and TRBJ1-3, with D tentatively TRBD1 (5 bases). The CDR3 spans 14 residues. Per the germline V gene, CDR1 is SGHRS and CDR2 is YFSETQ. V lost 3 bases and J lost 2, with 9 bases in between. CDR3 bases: TGCGCCAGCAGCTCTGGACAAGCTGGAAACACCATATATTTT. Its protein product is CASSSGQAGNTIYF.

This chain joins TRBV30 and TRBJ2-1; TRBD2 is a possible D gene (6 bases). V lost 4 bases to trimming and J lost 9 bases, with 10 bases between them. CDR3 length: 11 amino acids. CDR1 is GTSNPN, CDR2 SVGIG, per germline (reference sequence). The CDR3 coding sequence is TGTGCCTGGAAGGAAGCGGGTGAGCAGTTCTTC. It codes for CAWKEAGEQFF.

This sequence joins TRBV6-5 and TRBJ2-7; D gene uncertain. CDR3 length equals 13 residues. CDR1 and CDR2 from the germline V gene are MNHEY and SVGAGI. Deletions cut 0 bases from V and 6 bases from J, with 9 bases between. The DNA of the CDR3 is TGTGCCAGCAGTTACTCGTATCTCGGCGAGCAGTACGTC. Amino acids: CASSYSYLGEQYV.

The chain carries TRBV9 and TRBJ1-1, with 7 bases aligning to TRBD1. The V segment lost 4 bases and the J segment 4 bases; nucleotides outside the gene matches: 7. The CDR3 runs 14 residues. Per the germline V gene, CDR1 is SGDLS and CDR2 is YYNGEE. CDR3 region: CASSPRTGLTEAFF. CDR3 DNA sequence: TGTGCCAGCAGCCCCCGGACAGGACTCACTGAAGCTTTCTTT.

The DNA of the CDR3 is TGTGCCAGCAGCCCCGCCGCTGCAGGCTACGAGCAGTACTTC. Its protein is CASSPAAAGYEQYF. The rearrangement joins TRBV7-6 to TRBJ2-7, with no clear D. The CDR3 is 14 amino acids. Germline-derived CDR1 and CDR2 are SGHVS and FNYEAQ. Trimming shortened V by 5 bases and J by 3 bases, and 14 bases separated the two germline ends.

The CDR3 loop is CASSLASGMRGRTGNTIYF. The DNA for the CDR3 is TGCGCCAGCAGCTTGGCCTCTGGCATGCGGGGGCGAACTGGAAACACCATATATTTT. This chain connects TRBV5-1 to TRBJ1-3, with D possibly matching TRBD1 (6 bases). With 0 bases removed from V and 2 bases from J, the gap between germline ends came to 21 bases. The CDR3 sequence is 19 residues long. The V gene's germline CDR1 is SGHRS and CDR2 YFSETQ.

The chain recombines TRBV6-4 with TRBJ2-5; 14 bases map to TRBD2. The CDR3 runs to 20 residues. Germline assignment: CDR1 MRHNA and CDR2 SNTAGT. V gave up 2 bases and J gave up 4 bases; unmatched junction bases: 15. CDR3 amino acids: CASSDAGLAGGQGSLETQYF. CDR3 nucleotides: TGTGCCAGCAGTGACGCTGGACTAGCGGGAGGTCAGGGCTCGTTAGAGACCCAGTACTTC.